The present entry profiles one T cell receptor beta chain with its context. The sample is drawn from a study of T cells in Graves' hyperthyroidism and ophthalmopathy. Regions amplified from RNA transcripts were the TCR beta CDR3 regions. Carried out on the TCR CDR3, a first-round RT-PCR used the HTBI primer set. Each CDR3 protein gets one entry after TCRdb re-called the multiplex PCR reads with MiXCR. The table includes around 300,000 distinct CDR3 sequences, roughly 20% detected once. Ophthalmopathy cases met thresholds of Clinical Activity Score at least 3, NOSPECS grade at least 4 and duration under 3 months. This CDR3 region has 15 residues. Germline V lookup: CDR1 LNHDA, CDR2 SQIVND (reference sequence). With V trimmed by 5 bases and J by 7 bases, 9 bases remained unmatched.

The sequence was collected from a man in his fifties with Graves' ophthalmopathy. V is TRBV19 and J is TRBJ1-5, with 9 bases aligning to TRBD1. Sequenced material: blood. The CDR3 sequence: CASSGSRQGGQPQHF. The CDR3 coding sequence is TGTGCCAGTAGTGGATCCCGACAGGGGGGCCAGCCCCAGCATTTT.